This TCR beta chain was captured in a study of PD-1 blockade in classical Hodgkin lymphoma (dated by TCRdb to 2018 to 2021). General notes on the study: Nivolumab dosing was 3 mg/kg intravenously every 2 weeks, continuing until either disease progression or unacceptable toxicity. To define a peripheral blood immune signature of response to PD-1 blockade in classical Hodgkin lymphoma, the study combined TCR beta sequencing with CyTOF. Here is what the overall study found, with its caveats: Lower diversity was observed in patients in whom nivolumab was started less than 1 year after ASCT, and these patients were excluded from later analyses so that confounding by immune reconstitution would be avoided. Trial patients with a complete response had baseline diversity similar to that of newly diagnosed patients, while partial responders and progressors had significantly lower diversity. The study covered only a single clinical trial cohort, and the causes of the repertoire differences, possibly disease activity or prior therapy, were still not defined. A significant rise by C4D1 was seen in CD4+ but not CD8+ TCR diversity (p=0.0027 vs p=0.16), with the rise being most apparent in complete responders (p=0.02). Baseline TCR diversity was reported to be lower in newly diagnosed patients than in healthy donors and to be lower still in relapsed/refractory patients.

Genomic DNA was isolated using the Qiagen DNeasy kit from unsorted PBMCs as well as from negatively selected CD4+ and CD8+ fractions. Amplification of TCR beta CDR3 regions was done by immunoSEQ multiplex PCR with primers that anneal to V and J segments. Amplification bias was minimized using a synthetic immune receptor repertoire, and residual bias was removed computationally after sequencing. Per the original workflow: Custom Python scripts were used to quantify repertoire diversity as the Shannon entropy index. Unsorted, CD4+ and CD8+ repertoires were examined separately, except in combined analyses, for which CD4+ and CD8+ sequences were merged in silico. Clonal expansion was defined as a frequency increase of at least 2-fold after treatment compared with C1D1, and clones undetected at baseline were assigned a pseudocount of 0.5. Clones with 0 or 1 copy at C1D1 were defined as singleton clones, while clones with 2 or more copies were defined as non-singleton clones. Clones expanded in unsorted samples were labelled as CD4+, CD8+ or unknown by matching protein sequences in sorted samples from the same patient. Wilcoxon tests on paired samples were used to test changes in diversity from C1D1 to C4D1. In TCRdb, the immuneACCESS table is reduced to in-frame sequences with V and J assigned. These tables do not hold every clone; where another copy was compared, an unresolved V gene accounts for under half, and the others remain unexplained. D and trimming come from the DNA, and the V and J calls and clone size come from that table. The sample yields approximately 60,000 clones; approximately 90% were counted once. The ten largest clones take up around 13% of the sample.

What the time point label conveys for this sample: cycle 1 day 1 (C1D1), immediately before nivolumab initiation. Relapse after autologous stem cell transplantation had occurred in all trial patients, and cohorts A, B and C were distinguished by prior brentuximab vedotin exposure. A total of more than 55 patients with relapsed/refractory classical Hodgkin lymphoma made up the trial cohort, and each patient's best overall response was complete response, partial response or progressive disease. Single-agent nivolumab was administered to trial patients in the multi-cohort phase II CheckMate 205 trial. Best overall response was determined by an independent review committee according to the 2007 International Working Group response criteria. Trial PBMCs were collected just before the start of nivolumab (C1D1) and during therapy at cycle 2 day 1 and cycle 4 day 1. After peripheral blood was drawn into 8 mL Vacutainer Cell Preparation Tubes, PBMCs were isolated by centrifugation and then cryopreserved.

Notes on this clone: It has no known antigen specificity. No qualities accompany the bases; no much larger clone lies one base away.

The germline V end is reduced by 5 bases and the J end by 3 bases; junction bases left unmatched: 7. Based on the germline V gene (reference sequence), the CDR1 and CDR2 sequences are SEHNR and FQNEAQ. The CDR3, cysteine through phenylalanine, is 15 amino acids long. The retained sequence is limited to the CDR3, 45 bases, with the frame set at the first base. Here the chain combines TRBV7-9 and TRBJ1-5; 7 central nucleotides agree with TRBD1. The receptor was isolated from a human donor with classical Hodgkin lymphoma. Sequenced material: peripheral blood mononuclear cells (PBMCs), taken at baseline. The CDR3 reads as follows: CASSPTGSPNQPQHF. In nucleotides, the sequence is TGTGCCAGCAGCCCGACAGGGTCGCCCAATCAGCCCCAGCATTTT.